Ten or more counts support the clone carrying this T cell receptor beta chain. 5'RACE template switching produced TCR cDNA carrying a universal primer site and UMIs. TCRdb itself ran the 5' RACE reads through MiXCR, one entry per CDR3 protein. This table has about 5,800 distinct CDR3 sequences, 5% to 6.5% appearing once. Per the germline V gene, CDR1 is SGHRS and CDR2 is YFSETQ. The V end lost 8 bases, the J end lost 4 bases, and 12 bases lay between the germline ends. The CDR3 runs 12 residues. The entry originates in a study of T cells after yellow fever vaccination. The study's findings and limits: Vaccine-responding clonotypes were almost all undetectable in sorted memory subsets on day 0. Some clonotypes were seen in both the CD4 and the CD8 compartments. These made up a small share and likely arose from convergent recombination. Bulk-population clonotypes that are abundant could appear as contaminants in FACS-sorted repertoires.

This material consisted of PBMCs, either bulk or a sorted T-cell subset (CD4+, CD8+, memory, or dextramer-sorted; not recorded which), taken approximately 16 days after the first yellow fever vaccination. The rearrangement links TRBV5-1 to TRBJ1-2; tentative D call: TRBD1 (6 bases). This receptor was obtained from a man younger than 35 who received the YFV17D yellow fever vaccine. CDR3 protein: CASLDSSYGYTF. The CDR3 region has the DNA TGCGCCAGTCTGGACAGTTCCTATGGCTACACCTTC.